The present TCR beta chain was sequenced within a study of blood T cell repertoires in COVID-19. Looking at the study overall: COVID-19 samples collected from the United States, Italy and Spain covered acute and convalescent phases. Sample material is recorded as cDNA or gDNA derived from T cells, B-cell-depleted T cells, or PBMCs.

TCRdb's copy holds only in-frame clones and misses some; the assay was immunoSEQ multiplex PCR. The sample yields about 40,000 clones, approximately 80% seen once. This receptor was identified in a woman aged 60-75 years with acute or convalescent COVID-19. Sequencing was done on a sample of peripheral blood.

CDR3 DNA sequence: TGTGCCAGTAGTAGACCGGGACAGGGACGTCCACCCCTCCACTTT. Translated: CASSRPGQGRPPLHF. The chain uses TRBV19 and TRBJ1-6, with TRBD1 identical over 9 bases. Germline loops: CDR1 LNHDA, CDR2 SQIVND (reference sequence). V shed 4 bases and J 11 bases; nucleotides not matched to a gene: 9. The CDR3 covers 15 residues. The entire variable domain, with the rest obtained from reference TRBV19 and TRBJ1-6, is as follows: DGGITQSPKYLFRKEGQNVTLSCEQNLNHDAMYWYRQDPGQGLRLIYYSQIVNDFQKGDIAEGYSVSREKKESFPLTVTSAQKNPTAFYLCASSRPGQGRPPLHFGNGTRLTVT.